What follows are 25 T cell receptor beta chains derived from one specimen sequenced in a study of cytomegalovirus exposure and HLA in healthy donors. A multiplex PCR was run with 60 Vbeta primers and 13 Jbeta primers. Method: immunoSEQ multiplex PCR; TCRdb's copy keeps in-frame clones and lacks some. The sample includes about 150,000 clones, around 10% of them seen just once. Sequenced: PBMCs. These receptors were taken from a male donor in good health and CMV-seronegative.

This clone was detected a few times. V usage is TRBV7-8 and J usage is TRBJ2-7; D is unresolved. The CDR3 consists of 12 residues. Deletions cut 0 bases from V and 5 bases from J, with 5 bases between. The V gene's germline CDR1 is SGHVS and CDR2 FQNEAQ. The DNA of the CDR3 is TGTGCCAGCAGCTTAGCGCTAGACGAGCAGTACTTC. Translation: CASSLALDEQYF.

The V gene is TRBV7-2, the J gene TRBJ2-1; 10 bases are a match to TRBD1. Germline lookup yields CDR1 SGHTA and CDR2 FQGNSA. CDR3 length: 16 residues. V was clipped by 4 bases and J by 1 base; unmatched bases: 4. CDR3 nucleotide sequence: TGTGCCAGCAGCTCGGGACAGGGGAGATCCTACAATGAGCAGTTCTTC. Encoded protein: CASSSGQGRSYNEQFF.

The gene calls are TRBV5-4 and TRBJ1-1; weak D call: TRBD1 (6 bases). CDR3 length: 13 amino acids. CDR1 is SGHNT and CDR2 is YYREEE in the germline V gene (reference sequence). Trimming removed 0 bases from V and 4 bases from J, with 7 bases in between. In DNA, the CDR3 is TGTGCCAGCAGCTTGGGCAGGGGCACTGAAGCTTTCTTT. This gives the protein CASSLGRGTEAFF.

This clone showed up just a few times. V and J are TRBV4-3 and TRBJ1-5; 7 positions match TRBD1. V lost 0 bases and J lost 6; bases outside the gene matches: 5. The germline CDR1 and CDR2 sequences are LGHNA and YSLEER. This CDR3 is 15 amino acids long. CDR3 sequence: CASSQDQGVGQPQHF. In nucleotides, the CDR3 is TGCGCCAGCAGCCAAGATCAGGGGGTGGGTCAGCCCCAGCATTTT.

A few counts support this clone. This chain links TRBV11-2 with TRBJ2-2, with TRBD1 identical over 7 bases. This CDR3 region has 14 residues. CDR1 and CDR2 (germline): SGHAT, FQNNGV. The junction had 5 bases not matched to a gene; V was cut back by 5 bases and J by 5 bases. In nucleotides, the CDR3 is TGTGCCAGCAGCCCAAGACAGGGAACCGGGGAGCTGTTTTTT. Protein sequence: CASSPRQGTGELFF. Drawing the rest from reference TRBV11-2 and TRBJ2-2, the complete variable domain is EAGVAQSPRYKIIEKRQSVAFWCNPISGHATLYWYQQILGQGPKLLIQFQNNGVVDDSQLPKDRFSAERLKGVDSTLKIQPAKLEDSAVYLCASSPRQGTGELFFGEGSRLTVL.

This clone was counted only a few times. V is TRBV6-5 and J is TRBJ2-7; 7 bases are shared with TRBD1. The CDR3 totals 15 residues. Germline CDR1 MNHEY, CDR2 SVGAGI. V lost 1 base to trimming and J lost 2 bases; unmatched junction nucleotides: 5. CDR3: CASSYFSDRAYEQYF. Here the CDR3 DNA reads TGTGCCAGCAGTTACTTTTCAGACAGGGCCTACGAGCAGTACTTC.

This clone was detected a few times. The V gene is TRBV6-1, the J gene TRBJ1-2; no definite D call. Germline V gene data show CDR1 as MNHNS and CDR2 as SASEGT. V dropped 2 bases and J dropped 4 bases, with 14 bases sitting between them. CDR3 length equals 15 residues. The CDR3 spells CASSEIVQSIYGYTF. The CDR3, as DNA: TGTGCCAGCAGTGAAATCGTACAATCCATCTATGGCTACACCTTC.

V usage is TRBV4-2 and J usage is TRBJ2-3; 10 nucleotides agree with TRBD1. Per germline, CDR1 LGHNA and CDR2 YNFKEQ. There are 20 residues in the CDR3. Trimming removed 0 bases from V and 2 bases from J; junction bases left unmatched: 14. This chain's CDR3 is CASSQDILRGTGDDTDTQYF. The CDR3 coding sequence is TGTGCCAGCAGCCAAGATATTCTTAGAGGGACAGGGGACGACACAGATACGCAGTATTTT.

This clone was counted only a few times. CDR3 in amino acids: CASSLTTGSGANVLTF. The CDR3 region has the DNA TGCGCCAGCAGCTTGACGACAGGCTCTGGGGCCAACGTCCTGACTTTC. The V call is TRBV5-1, the J call TRBJ2-6; a weak D match, TRBD1 (6 bases). This CDR3 comprises 16 residues. Deletions cut 1 base from V and 0 bases from J, with 8 bases between. Germline CDR1 reads SGHRS; CDR2 reads YFSETQ.

This clone was seen more than once but under ten times. The rearrangement joins TRBV27 to TRBJ2-3; 9 nucleotides match TRBD1. CDR3 size: 18 residues. With V trimmed by 6 bases and J by 2 bases, 15 bases remained unmatched. Per germline, CDR1 MNHEY and CDR2 SMNVEV (reference sequence). The CDR3 DNA is TGTGCCAGCAGCTGGGGGCTTGTCGACAGGGGGGACACAGATACGCAGTATTTT. It specifies CASSWGLVDRGDTDTQYF.

This clone has more than one count but fewer than ten. The chain employs TRBV27 and TRBJ2-7; 7 bases map to TRBD1. The CDR3 contains 11 residues. V gave up 5 bases and J gave up 6 bases; unmatched junction bases: 1. Germline CDR1 MNHEY, CDR2 SMNVEV (reference sequence). CDR3 region: CASSNRGEQYF. The CDR3 nucleotides are TGTGCCAGCAGTAACAGGGGCGAGCAGTACTTC.

In this sample, this clone turned up a few times. This sequence joins TRBV9 and TRBJ1-1; TRBD1 matches 7 bases. Germline V lookup: CDR1 SGDLS, CDR2 YYNGEE. V lost 3 bases and J lost 4; bases outside the gene matches: 9. The CDR3 sequence is 15 residues long. In DNA, the CDR3 is TGTGCCAGCAGCGATCAGGGGGTTAGGGGCACTGAAGCTTTCTTT. Its protein product is CASSDQGVRGTEAFF. Full variable domain (rest looked up from reference TRBV9 and TRBJ1-1): DSGVTQTPKHLITATGQRVTLRCSPRSGDLSVYWYQQSLDQGLQFLIQYYNGEERAKGNILERFSAQQFPDLHSELNLSSLELGDSALYFCASSDQGVRGTEAFFGQGTRLTVV.

The chain joins TRBV7-9 to TRBJ2-5; TRBD1 agrees at 10 bases. The CDR3 runs 14 residues. CDR1 is SEHNR and CDR2 is FQNEAQ in the germline V gene (reference sequence). J was trimmed by 3 bases and V by 5 bases; bases with no gene match: 3. The CDR3 loop reads CASSPTGGKETQYF. For the CDR3, the DNA is TGTGCCAGCAGCCCGACAGGGGGCAAAGAGACCCAGTACTTC. The full variable domain, in which reference TRBV7-9 and TRBJ2-5 provide the parts outside the CDR3, is DTGVSQNPRHKITKRGQNVTFRCDPISEHNRLYWYRQTLGQGPEFLTYFQNEAQLEKSRLLSDRFSAERPKGSFSTLEIQRTEQGDSAMYLCASSPTGGKETQYFGPGTRLLVL.

The rearrangement uses TRBV5-1 and TRBJ2-3, with 12 bases fitting TRBD2. CDR1 is SGHRS, CDR2 YFSETQ, per germline. The CDR3 covers 16 residues. J was trimmed by 3 bases and V by 0 bases; bases with no gene match: 2. CDR3 DNA: TGCGCCAGCAGCTTGGAACTAGCGGGGGGTACAGATACGCAGTATTTT. This gives the protein CASSLELAGGTDTQYF.

The sample holds a few counts of this clone. In nucleotides, the CDR3 is TGTGCCAGCAGTGAATATTACGGTTACGAGCAGTACTTC. It translates to CASSEYYGYEQYF. The chain uses TRBV2 and TRBJ2-7; D unresolved. The V gene lost 2 bases and the J gene lost 4 bases, with 9 bases spanning the gap. Germline CDR1 SNHLY, CDR2 FYNNEI. The CDR3 covers 13 residues.

The chain links TRBV10-3 to TRBJ2-7, with unresolved D. Germline loops: CDR1 ENHRY, CDR2 SYGVKD. The CDR3 is 12 residues long. Trimming removed 2 bases from V and 7 bases from J, with 9 bases in between. CDR3 nucleotides: TGTGCCATCAGTGAGGACTTGCGAGAGCAGTACTTC. Protein product: CAISEDLREQYF.

CDR3 sequence: CASSLVPSGRASYAEQYF. DNA of the CDR3: TGTGCCAGCAGCTTAGTTCCTAGCGGGAGGGCCTCTTATGCGGAGCAGTACTTC. V usage is TRBV7-2 and J usage is TRBJ2-7; 12 bases map to TRBD2. This CDR3 has 18 residues. The junction had 14 bases not matched to a gene; V was cut back by 1 base and J by 7 bases. The germline V gene encodes CDR1 SGHTA and CDR2 FQGNSA.

There are a few counts of this clone. This chain connects TRBV5-8 to TRBJ1-2; 9 bases fit TRBD1. Trimming at V came to 2 bases and at J to 1 base, leaving 9 bases not matched to a gene. CDR1 is SGHTS, CDR2 YDEGEE, per germline. The CDR3 is 17 amino acids. The CDR3 sequence is CASSFGTGWVLNYGYTF. In nucleotides, the CDR3 is TGTGCCAGCAGCTTCGGGACAGGGTGGGTCCTTAACTATGGCTACACCTTC.

This clone was picked up a small number of times. The V gene is TRBV9, the J gene TRBJ2-7, with 12 positions matching TRBD2. The V gene's germline CDR1 is SGDLS and CDR2 YYNGEE. The CDR3 spans 15 residues. After removal of 3 bases from V and 1 base from J, the junction contained 2 bases not matched to a gene. CDR3 region: CASSDGLAGSYEQYF. CDR3 sequence (DNA): TGTGCCAGCAGCGACGGACTAGCGGGATCCTACGAGCAGTACTTC.

The J gene is TRBJ1-2, the V gene TRBV11-3; tentative D call: TRBD1 (5 bases). The CDR3 has 16 residues. Trimming cost V 0 bases and J 5 bases, with 16 bases left between them. Germline V gene sequence: CDR1 SGHNT, CDR2 YENEEA. The CDR3 DNA reads as TGTGCCAGCAGCTTAGATCGGGTACAGGATCGGTATGGCTACACCTTC. As protein: CASSLDRVQDRYGYTF.

This sequence joins TRBV10-3 and TRBJ2-3; 11 bases map to TRBD1. The CDR3 spans 17 residues. Germline V gives CDR1 ENHRY, CDR2 SYGVKD. V shed 3 bases, J shed 5 bases, and the junction held 10 bases outside the gene matches. CDR3: CAISDPGDRGVQDTQYF. CDR3 nucleotides: TGTGCCATCAGTGATCCCGGGGACAGGGGGGTTCAAGATACGCAGTATTTT.

This chain connects TRBV27 to TRBJ1-5; 9 positions match TRBD1. Losses at the gene ends were 4 bases for V and 7 bases for J; bases not matched to a gene: 5. The CDR3 extends over 14 amino acids. Germline V gives CDR1 MNHEY, CDR2 SMNVEV (reference sequence). The CDR3 loop is CASSWTGAGQPQHF. The CDR3 DNA reads as TGTGCCAGCAGTTGGACAGGGGCTGGGCAGCCCCAGCATTTT.

The gene calls are TRBV2 and TRBJ2-7, with D possibly being TRBD2 (7 bases). CDR1 SNHLY and CDR2 FYNNEI come from the germline V gene. V was clipped by 7 bases and J by 7 bases, with 17 bases between them. The CDR3 has 13 amino acids. Here the CDR3 DNA reads TGTGCCAGCATAGCCGAGAGGGGGGGAGAGCAGTACTTC. It translates to CASIAERGGEQYF.

The rearrangement uses TRBV5-5 and TRBJ1-4; D is perhaps TRBD1 (5 bases). Per germline, CDR1 SGHKS and CDR2 YYEKEE (reference sequence). The CDR3 is made up of 13 amino acids. V was shortened by 7 bases and J by 7 bases, with 14 bases between the two germline ends. The CDR3 reads CASGGGEREKLFF. The CDR3, as DNA: TGTGCCAGCGGGGGAGGGGAACGTGAAAAACTGTTTTTT.

In its sample, this clone was seen a few times. This chain uses TRBV5-4 with TRBJ1-5, with 8 bases identical to TRBD1. The germline V gene encodes CDR1 SGHNT and CDR2 YYREEE (reference sequence). The CDR3 totals 18 residues. J lost 0 bases, V lost 3 bases, and 11 bases had no gene match. As DNA, the CDR3 is TGTGCCAGCAGCTCTAAAGGGCAGGGGGCTTATAGCAATCAGCCCCAGCATTTT. It yields the protein CASSSKGQGAYSNQPQHF.